This T cell receptor beta chain was found in a study of blood T cell repertoires in COVID-19. Some clones are missing from TCRdb's copy, which holds only in-frame ones; the method was immunoSEQ multiplex PCR. The data show about 200,000 clones, approximately 82% seen once. The receptor's source is a woman aged 40 to 49 with acute or convalescent COVID-19. The sample taken for sequencing was peripheral blood.

CDR3 residues: CASRRRGTDTQYF. CDR3 nucleotides: TGTGCCAGTAGGAGGCGGGGCACAGATACGCAGTATTTT. The rearrangement links TRBV19 to TRBJ2-3; TRBD2 might be the D (5 bases). Germline V gene lookup returns CDR1 LNHDA and CDR2 SQIVND (reference sequence). The CDR3 covers 13 residues. The ends were cut back, 6 bases at V and 1 base at J, with 8 bases in the middle.